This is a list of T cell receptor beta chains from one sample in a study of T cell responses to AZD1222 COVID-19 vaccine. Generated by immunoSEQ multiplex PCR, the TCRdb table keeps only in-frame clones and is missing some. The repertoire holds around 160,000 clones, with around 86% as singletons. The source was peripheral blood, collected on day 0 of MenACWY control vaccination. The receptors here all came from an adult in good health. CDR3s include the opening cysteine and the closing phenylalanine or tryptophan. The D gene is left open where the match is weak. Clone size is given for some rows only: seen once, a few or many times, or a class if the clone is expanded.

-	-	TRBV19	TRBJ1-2	CASSIEPGGGYTF	TGTGCCAGTAGTATAGAACCCGGAGGTGGCTACACCTTC
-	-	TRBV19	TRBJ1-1	CASSIIGLRGVRLNTEAFF	TGTGCCAGTAGTATAATTGGTTTAAGGGGGGTCCGTTTGAACACTGAAGCTTTCTTT
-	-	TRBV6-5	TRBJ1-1	CASGWGLVAFF	TGTGCCAGCGGGTGGGGGCTGGTAGCTTTCTTT
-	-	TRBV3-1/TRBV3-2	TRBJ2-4	CASSPTGGRNIQYF	TGTGCCAGCAGCCCGACGGGGGGCCGGAACATTCAGTACTTC
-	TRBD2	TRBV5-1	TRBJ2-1	CASSLARLAGEFDEQFF	TGCGCCAGCAGCTTGGCCCGGCTAGCGGGGGAGTTCGATGAGCAGTTCTTC
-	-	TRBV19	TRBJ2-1	CASSIHSGYNEQFF	TGTGCCAGTAGTATTCATAGCGGTTACAATGAGCAGTTCTTC
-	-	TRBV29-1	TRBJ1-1	CSVIAENTEAFF	TGCAGCGTTATAGCAGAAAACACTGAAGCTTTCTTT
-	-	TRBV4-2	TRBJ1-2	CASSPPGRAYGYTF	TGTGCCAGCAGCCCCCCGGGACGGGCCTATGGCTACACCTTC
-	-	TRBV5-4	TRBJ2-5	CASSPAWGMGKQETQYF	TGTGCCAGCAGCCCAGCCTGGGGGATGGGAAAACAAGAGACCCAGTACTTC
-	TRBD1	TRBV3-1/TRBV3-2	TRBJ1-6	CASSQVVQGDSPLHF	TGTGCCAGCAGCCAAGTCGTTCAGGGGGATTCACCCCTCCACTTT
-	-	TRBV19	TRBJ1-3	CASSPLDSISGNTIYF	TGTGCCAGTAGTCCCCTGGACAGTATATCTGGAAACACCATATATTTT
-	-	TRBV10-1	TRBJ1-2	CASPGRDGYYGYTF	TGCGCCAGCCCTGGGCGGGACGGATACTATGGCTACACCTTC
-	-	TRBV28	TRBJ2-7	CASSFTGGREQYF	TGTGCCAGCAGTTTCACGGGGGGCCGCGAGCAGTACTTC
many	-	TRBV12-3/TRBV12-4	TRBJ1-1	CASSLVDNTEAFF	TGTGCCAGCAGTTTAGTGGATAACACTGAAGCTTTCTTT
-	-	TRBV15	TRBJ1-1	CATSRDLRAEAFF	TGTGCCACCAGCAGAGATCTGAGGGCTGAAGCTTTCTTT
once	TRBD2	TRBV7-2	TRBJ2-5	CASSLTSGGNQETQYF	TGTGCCAGCAGCTTAACTAGCGGGGGAAACCAAGAGACCCAGTACTTC
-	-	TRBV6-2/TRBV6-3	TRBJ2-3	CASSWETRSTDTQYF	TGTGCCAGCAGTTGGGAGACTAGATCCACAGATACGCAGTATTTT
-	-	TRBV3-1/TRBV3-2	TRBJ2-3	CASSQDLKLVALEDTQYF	TGTGCCAGCAGCCAAGACCTGAAACTAGTAGCCCTCGAAGATACGCAGTATTTT
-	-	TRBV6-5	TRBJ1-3	CASSYQANSGNTIYF	TGTGCCAGCAGTTACCAAGCCAACTCTGGAAACACCATATATTTT
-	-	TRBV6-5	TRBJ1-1	CASSTNNLGQSNAFF	TGTGCCAGCAGTACAAACAACCTAGGACAGTCAAATGCTTTCTTT
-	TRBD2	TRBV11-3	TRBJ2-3	CASSAGTNTDTQYF	TGTGCCAGCAGCGCCGGGACTAACACAGATACGCAGTATTTT
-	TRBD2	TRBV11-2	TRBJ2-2	CASSPAGLFTGELFF	TGTGCCAGCAGCCCAGCGGGACTCTTCACCGGGGAGCTGTTTTTT
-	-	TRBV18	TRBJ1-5	CASSIGRGGYQPQHF	TGTGCCAGCTCGATCGGCAGGGGAGGTTATCAGCCCCAGCATTTT
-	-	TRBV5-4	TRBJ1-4	CASSWDGGNEKLFF	TGTGCCAGCAGCTGGGACGGTGGTAATGAAAAACTGTTTTTT